Given below is one T cell receptor (beta chain) in context. Its matching antigen is unknown. This record belongs to a study of early T cells in non-severe SARS-CoV-2 infection. MiXCR, applied by TCRdb to the 5' RACE reads, yields one record per CDR3 protein. The sample lists about 71,000 distinct CDR3 sequences, roughly an eighth occurring once. The J segment lost 9 bases and the V segment lost 8 bases, leaving 16 bases of the junction unmatched. The length of the CDR3 is 15 residues. Germline-derived CDR1 and CDR2 are LGHDT and YNNKEL (reference sequence). General observations from the study: Reliance on VDJdb matching favored anti-spike CD8 responses; private and CD4 specificities were missed.

Material: whole blood. This TCR came from an adult who was a healthcare worker with PCR-confirmed SARS-CoV-2 infection or an uninfected control (not recorded which). The chain uses TRBV3-1 and TRBJ2-1, with 7 bases fitting TRBD2. The CDR3 nucleotides read TGTGCCAGCGGCGGAGCGGGATGGATGGGAGCTGAGCAGTTCTTC. Protein: CASGGAGWMGAEQFF.